The sequence of this TCR beta chain was determined in a study of a mutant IDH1 vaccine in newly diagnosed glioma. Study in general: Patients arrived already treated with radiotherapy, temozolomide, or both, most having had both.

On this clone itself: The antigen remains unidentified.

Time point specified: week 35, safety follow-up. Topical imiquimod was applied with each vaccine dose, which held 300 ug of mutant IDH1 20-mer peptide. The CDR3 totals 15 residues. Unmatched junction bases numbered 5, after V lost 3 bases and J lost 4 bases. The germline V gene encodes CDR1 PRHDT and CDR2 FYEKMQ (reference sequence). TCRdb's copy holds only in-frame clones and misses some; the assay was immunoSEQ multiplex PCR. The sample lists 60,000 or so clones, 84% occurring once. Sequenced material: PBMCs, taken from a glioma patient whose treatment included an IDH1 peptide vaccine. This chain joins TRBV13 and TRBJ2-2; TRBD1 matches at 7 bases. The TCR comes from a man aged 25-45 years with glioma. The CDR3 is CASSFQDRTTGELFF. CDR3 sequence (DNA): TGTGCCAGCAGCTTTCAGGACAGGACCACCGGGGAGCTGTTTTTT. Together with reference TRBV13 and TRBJ2-2, the CDR3 gives the full variable domain: AAGVIQSPRHLIKEKRETATLKCYPIPRHDTVYWYQQGPGQDPQFLISFYEKMQSDKGSIPDRFSAQQFSDYHSELNMSSLELGDSALYFCASSFQDRTTGELFFGEGSRLTVL.